The TCR beta chain under discussion was sequenced for a study of T cells in Graves' hyperthyroidism and ophthalmopathy. Uncontrolled infection, other autoimmune disease, pregnancy or lactation led to exclusion. The diagnostic basis comprised clinical symptoms, serum thyroxine and TRAb, thyroid ultrasound and orbital computed tomography. The CDR3 length is 16 residues. As concerns this clonotype: This clone may be a read error of a much larger clone one base away.

Template material for amplifying TCR beta CDR3 regions consisted of RNA transcripts. TCR CDR3 regions were first amplified by RT-PCR with HTBI primers. From the multiplex PCR reads, TCRdb called clonotypes with MiXCR, one entry per CDR3 protein. This table holds roughly 280,000 distinct CDR3 sequences, about 15% found once. This clonotype originated in a woman in her fifties or sixties with Graves' ophthalmopathy. The specimen sequenced was blood. This sequence joins TRBV12-3 or TRBV12-4 and TRBJ2-7; D is possibly TRBD1 (6 bases). In DNA, the CDR3 is TGTGCCGGCAGTTTATGTACAGGGTGGTTTTGCTACGAGCAGTACTTC. This sequence encodes CAGSLCTGWFCYEQYF.